This T cell receptor (beta chain) was retrieved from a study of T-cell reconstitution after alpha-beta-depleted transplantation in children. Germline CDR1 reads MGHRA; CDR2 reads YSYEKL. This CDR3 has 18 amino acids. V shed 1 base, J shed 2 bases, and the junction held 12 bases outside the gene matches. Unique molecular identifiers featured in how the TCRbeta library was prepared. TCRdb independently ran MiXCR on the PCR reads; one entry per CDR3 protein. Of about 540,000 distinct CDR3 sequences in the sample, around 17% were seen once. The source of this sequence is a human donor who donated a stem cell graft to a child with acute lymphoblastic leukemia. The J gene is TRBJ2-3, the V gene TRBV4-1; 7 nucleotides agree with TRBD2. This specimen consisted of PBMCs from the stem cell graft donor, obtained from the stem cell graft. The CDR3 nucleotides are TGCGCCAGCAGCCAAGGGGGGGAAACTAGCGATCCCACAGATACGCAGTATTTT. Translating gives CASSQGGETSDPTDTQYF.